The 12 T cell receptor beta chains below all came from one sample that was sequenced in a study of vaccination effects on CD4 cells after COVID-19 (dated by TCRdb to between 2022 and 2023). Which antigens these TCRs recognize remains unknown. In the ViraFEST assay, PBMC were stimulated with viral peptide pools, and antigen-specific CD4+ T cell clonotypes were then identified by expansion using TCR sequencing. After less than eleven days of culture, CD4+ T cells were isolated with the EasySep CD4+ T cell isolation kit. Library preparation used the immunoSEQ multiplex PCR assay. TCRdb limited this immuneACCESS table to in-frame rearrangements with V and J called. A share of clones is missing; checked studies link under half to unresolved V genes, and the rest is unexplained. Recorded for this sample are some 79,000 clones; roughly 74% of them occurred a single time. Approximately 1.7% of the sample is held by the ten biggest clonotypes.

Sequencing was performed on CD4+ T cells from PBMCs cultured with HCoV-229E spike peptides, taken before COVID-19 vaccination. Sample cell subset or site, as interpreted from the label and publication: HCoV-229E spike overlapping peptide pool stimulation. The receptors here all came from a human donor who received a COVID-19 vaccine.

The rearrangement joins TRBV14 to TRBJ1-6; the D gene is possibly TRBD1 (6 bases). Germline lookup yields CDR1 SGHDN and CDR2 FVKESK. The length of the CDR3 is 14 residues. Trimming left V 3 bases short and J 8 bases short, with 11 bases between. Written as DNA, the CDR3 is TGTGCCAGCAGCCATCGCAGGGGCGATTCACCCCTCCACTTT. It is translated as CASSHRRGDSPLHF.

V usage is TRBV28 and J usage is TRBJ1-5; D may be TRBD1 (6 bases). Germline V gene sequence: CDR1 MDHEN, CDR2 SYDVKM. V was shortened by 4 bases and J by 14 bases, with 18 bases between the two germline ends. This CDR3 contains 13 residues. The CDR3 here is CASSSRTARDEHF. CDR3 coding DNA: TGTGCCAGCAGTTCCCGGACAGCTCGGGACGAGCATTTT.

The rearrangement links TRBV6-2 or TRBV6-3 to TRBJ2-3, with a weak D call TRBD2 (8 bases). This CDR3 is built from 18 residues. Germline V gene lookup returns CDR1 MNHEY and CDR2 SVGEGT. V was shortened by 4 bases and J by 4 bases, with 24 bases between the two germline ends. CDR3 amino acids: CASSSPGGSGGPPDTQYF. CDR3 DNA: TGTGCCAGCAGTTCCCCAGGGGGTTCGGGGGGGCCACCAGATACGCAGTATTTT.

V gene TRBV6-2 or TRBV6-3 combines with J gene TRBJ2-7; D tentatively reads TRBD1 or TRBD2 (6 bases each). Trimming removed 2 bases from V and 0 bases from J, with 14 bases in between. Germline CDR1 reads MNHEY; CDR2 reads SVGEGT. CDR3 size: 16 residues. In DNA form, the CDR3 reads TGTGCCAGCAGTTACCTGCGGGACACTCACTCCTACGAGCAGTACGTC. Its protein is CASSYLRDTHSYEQYV.

This chain links TRBV27 with TRBJ1-2, with 11 bases fitting TRBD1. Germline CDR1 is MNHEY and CDR2 is SMNVEV (reference sequence). Germline trimming cut 6 bases from V and 4 bases from J; bases unmatched to any gene: 7. The CDR3 sequence is 15 residues long. For the CDR3, the DNA is TGTGCCAGCAGGCTTCCGGGACAGGGGGGCTATGGCTACACCTTC. Amino acids: CASRLPGQGGYGYTF.

The V call is TRBV18, the J call TRBJ2-7, with TRBD2 matching over 7 bases. The CDR3 consists of 15 residues. The V gene end was trimmed by 4 bases and the J gene end by 3 bases; junction bases not matched to a gene: 9. Germline V lookup: CDR1 KGHSH, CDR2 LQKENI. The CDR3 reads CASSLRGGTNYEQYV. The DNA for the CDR3 is TGTGCCAGCTCACTACGGGGAGGGACGAACTACGAGCAGTACGTC.

The chain links TRBV5-1 to TRBJ2-3; TRBD1 might be the D (5 bases). Trimming stripped 3 bases from V and 1 base from J, with 15 bases between. Germline V gene data show CDR1 as SGHRS and CDR2 as YFSETQ. This CDR3 contains 16 residues. The CDR3 loop is CASSSQGSLGTDTQYF. DNA of the CDR3: TGCGCCAGCAGCTCCCAGGGATCTTTGGGCACAGATACGCAGTATTTT.

CDR3 nucleotide sequence: TGTGCCAGCAGCACCCACACAGGGGAGTATGGCTACACCTTC. Its protein product is CASSTHTGEYGYTF. The chain carries TRBV9 and TRBJ1-2; the match to TRBD1 covers 7 bases. The CDR3 runs 14 residues. Germline V CDR1 and CDR2: SGDLS, YYNGEE. V dropped 4 bases and J dropped 5; count of bases not matched to a gene: 8.

This chain links TRBV24-1 with TRBJ1-4; 8 nucleotides agree with TRBD1. Trimming at V came to 3 bases and at J to 2 bases, leaving 13 bases not matched to a gene. The CDR3 contains 19 residues. The germline V gene has CDR1 KGHDR and CDR2 SFDVKD. The CDR3 DNA sequence: TGTGCCACCAGTGATGGAGGACAGGGAATTGGTTTGACTAATGAAAAACTGTTTTTT. The encoded protein is CATSDGGQGIGLTNEKLFF.

The J gene is TRBJ2-3, the V gene TRBV4-1; D gene ambiguous. The V and J ends lost 0 bases and 0 bases respectively, with 10 bases between them. The CDR3 covers 16 residues. CDR1 and CDR2 (germline): MGHRA, YSYEKL. CDR3 region: CASSQDGWVSTDTQYF. CDR3 DNA sequence: TGCGCCAGCAGCCAAGATGGCTGGGTTAGCACAGATACGCAGTATTTT.

V usage is TRBV5-1 and J usage is TRBJ2-1; D ambiguous. Trimming pared 3 bases from V and 7 bases from J, leaving 17 bases between. The germline V gene encodes CDR1 SGHRS and CDR2 YFSETQ. The CDR3 is made up of 15 amino acids. The CDR3 DNA sequence: TGCGCCAGCAGCTCAAACTCGACTGTGTTGAATGAGCAGTTCTTC. It translates to CASSSNSTVLNEQFF.

The V gene is TRBV19, the J gene TRBJ1-2, with TRBD1 matching over 9 bases. The V segment lost 6 bases and the J segment 2 bases; nucleotides outside the gene matches: 4. The CDR3 sequence is 14 residues long. Germline CDR1 and CDR2: LNHDA and SQIVND (reference sequence). CDR3 sequence reads: CASRGTGWNYGYTF. The CDR3 region has the DNA TGTGCCAGTAGAGGGACAGGGTGGAACTATGGCTACACCTTC.